What follows are 20 T cell receptor beta chains derived from one specimen sequenced in a study of blood T cell repertoires in COVID-19. Assay used: immunoSEQ multiplex PCR; TCRdb lists only in-frame clones, some missing. The repertoire holds approximately 200,000 clones, 80% to 90% seen once, with 12% in the top ten. Sample: PBMCs or T cells enriched from blood (not recorded which). The receptors shown here come from a middle-aged man who had recovered from COVID-19.

The CDR3 loop is CASSRLAGVGETQYF. Here the CDR3 DNA reads TGTGCCAGCAGCCGCCTAGCGGGAGTTGGGGAGACCCAGTACTTC. V and J are TRBV3-1 (or the pseudogene TRBV3-2) and TRBJ2-5; 10 bases map to TRBD2. Trimming removed 4 bases from V and 5 bases from J; junction bases left unmatched: 7. The CDR3 runs to 15 residues. CDR1 is LGHDT, CDR2 YNNKEL, per germline (reference sequence).

This clone was counted once. J is TRBJ1-1 and V is TRBV6-2 or TRBV6-3; D unresolved. Per germline, CDR1 MNHEY and CDR2 SVGEGT. Trimming took 2 bases from V and 7 from J, leaving 8 bases between them. This CDR3 is 12 amino acids long. DNA for the CDR3: TGTGCCAGCAGTTACCCCCCAGATGAAGCTTTCTTT. Its protein is CASSYPPDEAFF.

This chain links TRBV9 with TRBJ1-2; 7 bases fit TRBD1. The CDR3 length is 17 residues. V lost 2 bases, J lost 8 bases, and 18 bases stayed unmatched. Germline V gives CDR1 SGDLS, CDR2 YYNGEE. The CDR3 region is CASSVGDDRVVFRGYTF. CDR3 coding DNA: TGTGCCAGCAGCGTCGGAGACGACAGGGTAGTTTTCCGCGGCTACACCTTC.

The CDR3 protein is CASSYFGDRASPLHF. Here the CDR3 DNA reads TGTGCCAGCAGCTATTTCGGGGACAGGGCTTCACCCCTCCACTTT. The V gene is TRBV5-6, the J gene TRBJ1-6, with TRBD1 matching 9 bases. Germline V gives CDR1 SGHDT, CDR2 YYEEEE. Losses at the gene ends were 3 bases for V and 9 bases for J; bases not matched to a gene: 7. This CDR3 comprises 15 residues.

V usage is TRBV6-2 or TRBV6-3 and J usage is TRBJ2-5; 8 bases agree with TRBD1. J was trimmed by 5 bases and V by 3 bases; bases with no gene match: 8. The CDR3 is made up of 15 amino acids. Germline V gene sequence: CDR1 MNHEY, CDR2 SVGEGT. CDR3 sequence: CASSYQGAIWETQYF. CDR3 nucleotide sequence: TGTGCCAGCAGTTATCAGGGGGCAATATGGGAGACCCAGTACTTC.

The chain joins TRBV19 to TRBJ1-5; 8 nucleotides match TRBD1. The CDR3 totals 14 residues. With 7 bases clipped from V and 3 bases from J, the junction kept 5 bases outside the gene matches. Germline V gene data show CDR1 as LNHDA and CDR2 as SQIVND (reference sequence). This chain's CDR3 is CASKQGGNNQPQHF. CDR3 nucleotide sequence: TGTGCCAGTAAACAGGGGGGAAACAATCAGCCCCAGCATTTT.

The rearrangement links TRBV7-2 to TRBJ1-3; D perhaps matches TRBD1 (5 bases). The CDR3 is 13 amino acids. Germline values: CDR1 SGHTA, CDR2 FQGNSA. The V and J ends lost 6 bases and 2 bases respectively, with 8 bases between them. This chain's CDR3 is CASSDSPGNTIYF. CDR3 bases: TGTGCCAGCAGTGACAGTCCTGGAAACACCATATATTTT.

The CDR3 bases are TGTGCCAGCAGGGTTTTCGGTAACACCGGGGAGCTGTTTTTT. The encoded protein is CASRVFGNTGELFF. This rearrangement joins TRBV19 to TRBJ2-2; perhaps TRBD1 as D (5 bases). The germline V gene has CDR1 LNHDA and CDR2 SQIVND (reference sequence). Trimming pared 9 bases from V and 2 bases from J, leaving 13 bases between. This CDR3 spans 14 amino acids.

The gene calls are TRBV15 and TRBJ1-1; a weak D match, TRBD1 (6 bases). Per germline, CDR1 LNHNV and CDR2 YYDKDF (reference sequence). V was shortened by 1 base and J by 1 base, with 13 bases between the two germline ends. The CDR3 has 16 residues. CDR3 in amino acids: CATSRGNTGRNTEAFF. Here the CDR3 DNA reads TGTGCCACCAGCAGAGGAAATACAGGGAGGAACACTGAAGCTTTCTTT.

The J gene is TRBJ1-2, the V gene TRBV4-3; no clear D gene. V dropped 0 bases and J dropped 2 bases, with 13 bases sitting between them. CDR1 LGHNA and CDR2 YSLEER come from the germline V gene. The CDR3 sequence is 16 residues long. CDR3 sequence (DNA): TGCGCCAGCAGCCAAGATAGCCTCAAGTTCAACTATGGCTACACCTTC. This sequence encodes CASSQDSLKFNYGYTF.

This clone was found a few times. The chain combines TRBV2 with TRBJ1-5, with a tentative D call TRBD1 (6 bases). The germline V and J ends were trimmed by 8 bases and 1 base, with 15 bases remaining between them. CDR3 size: 15 residues. From germline, CDR1 is SNHLY and CDR2 FYNNEI. This chain's CDR3 is CASGGGVWSNQPQHF. The CDR3 coding sequence is TGTGCCAGCGGTGGGGGCGTATGGAGCAATCAGCCCCAGCATTTT.

A few counts support this clone. The rearrangement joins TRBV19 to TRBJ1-5; possible D gene TRBD1, 5 bases. Trimming stripped 1 base from V and 7 bases from J, with 20 bases between. Germline CDR1 and CDR2: LNHDA and SQIVND (reference sequence). This CDR3 region has 17 residues. The CDR3 loop reads CASSIGTGREERQPQHF. Written as DNA, the CDR3 is TGTGCCAGTAGTATAGGTACGGGCAGGGAGGAGAGGCAGCCCCAGCATTTT.

V gene TRBV9 combines with J gene TRBJ2-3, with TRBD1 as a possible D gene (5 bases). The V gene's germline CDR1 is SGDLS and CDR2 YYNGEE. The CDR3 extends over 13 amino acids. The ends were cut back, 3 bases at V and 5 bases at J, with 10 bases in the middle. This chain's CDR3 is CASSGQFGDTQYF. DNA of the CDR3: TGTGCCAGCAGCGGACAGTTTGGAGATACGCAGTATTTT.

This chain connects TRBV6-5 to TRBJ2-1; TRBD2 matches at 8 bases. CDR1 is MNHEY, CDR2 SVGAGI, per germline. V was clipped by 0 bases and J by 5 bases; unmatched bases: 3. The CDR3 runs to 15 residues. CDR3 in DNA: TGTGCCAGCAGTTACTCTACTAGCGGCCACAATGAGCAGTTCTTC. This sequence encodes CASSYSTSGHNEQFF.

This chain joins TRBV6-5 and TRBJ1-5; D is undetermined. CDR3 length: 13 amino acids. V dropped 6 bases and J dropped 7 bases, with 13 bases sitting between them. CDR1 is MNHEY and CDR2 is SVGAGI in the germline V gene. The CDR3, as DNA: TGTGCCAGCAGGGCGGGAAGATCCCAGCCCCAGCATTTT. It encodes CASRAGRSQPQHF.

The chain carries TRBV9 and TRBJ2-3; D ambiguous. CDR1 is SGDLS, CDR2 YYNGEE, per germline. This CDR3 is 15 amino acids long. Trimming removed 0 bases from V and 2 bases from J, with 10 bases in between. CDR3 nucleotide sequence: TGTGCCAGCAGCGTAGTCGGCGGAGACACAGATACGCAGTATTTT. Its translation is CASSVVGGDTDTQYF.

The CDR3 nucleotides read TGTGCCAGCTCACCTGGGACTAGCTTCGGCACCGGGGAGCTGTTTTTT. As protein: CASSPGTSFGTGELFF. The V and J genes are TRBV18 and TRBJ2-2, with 9 bases lining up with TRBD2. Germline CDR1 KGHSH, CDR2 LQKENI. Trimming removed 3 bases from V and 4 bases from J; junction bases left unmatched: 6. The CDR3 covers 16 residues.

The chain employs TRBV6-5 and TRBJ2-7, with D uncertain. Germline values: CDR1 MNHEY, CDR2 SVGAGI. This CDR3 is 11 amino acids long. V was pared by 10 bases and J by 2 bases, with 9 bases between. The CDR3 loop reads CATGATYEQYV. The CDR3 nucleotides read TGTGCCACGGGTGCCACCTACGAGCAGTACGTC.

The CDR3 loop reads CASRGGANTEAFF. The CDR3 DNA reads as TGTGCCAGCAGGGGGGGGGCGAACACTGAAGCTTTCTTT. This chain uses TRBV5-4 with TRBJ1-1; TRBD1 might be the D (6 bases). V lost 5 bases to trimming and J lost 1 base, with 9 bases between them. The CDR3 sequence is 13 residues long. Germline CDR1 reads SGHNT; CDR2 reads YYREEE (reference sequence).

This chain connects TRBV6-5 to TRBJ1-2; the D gene is possibly TRBD1 (6 bases). Germline V lookup: CDR1 MNHEY, CDR2 SVGAGI. CDR3 length: 15 residues. Trimming removed 5 bases at V and 3 bases at J, with 16 bases between. CDR3 bases: TGTGCCAGCAGTCCCGTCAGGGGACTAGACTATGGCTACACCTTC. This gives the protein CASSPVRGLDYGYTF.